This record covers a single T cell receptor beta chain. The CDR3 covers 13 residues. Per the germline V gene, CDR1 is SQVTM and CDR2 is ANQGSEA. V was shortened by 0 bases and J by 1 base, with 7 bases between the two germline ends. In the original analysis: Reference gene primer amplification yielded estimated nucleated cell counts. The data were produced by immunoSEQ multiplex PCR, yet TCRdb's version contains in-frame clones alone and is incomplete. V and J calls and clone size come straight from that table; D and trimming were deduced from the DNA. The repertoire has about 190,000 clones, almost 80% of them found once; the top ten carry approximately 15%. These data are taken from a study of blood T cell repertoires in COVID-19. Study context: Spain, Italy and the United States supplied samples that represented acute and convalescent COVID-19.

Sequenced sample: peripheral blood. This TCR was sampled from a man in his sixties with active or convalescent COVID-19. This sequence joins TRBV29-1 and TRBJ2-7; D is ambiguous. The DNA for the CDR3 is TGCAGCGTTGAAGATAAAATTTCCTACGAGCAGTACTTC. Encoded protein: CSVEDKISYEQYF.